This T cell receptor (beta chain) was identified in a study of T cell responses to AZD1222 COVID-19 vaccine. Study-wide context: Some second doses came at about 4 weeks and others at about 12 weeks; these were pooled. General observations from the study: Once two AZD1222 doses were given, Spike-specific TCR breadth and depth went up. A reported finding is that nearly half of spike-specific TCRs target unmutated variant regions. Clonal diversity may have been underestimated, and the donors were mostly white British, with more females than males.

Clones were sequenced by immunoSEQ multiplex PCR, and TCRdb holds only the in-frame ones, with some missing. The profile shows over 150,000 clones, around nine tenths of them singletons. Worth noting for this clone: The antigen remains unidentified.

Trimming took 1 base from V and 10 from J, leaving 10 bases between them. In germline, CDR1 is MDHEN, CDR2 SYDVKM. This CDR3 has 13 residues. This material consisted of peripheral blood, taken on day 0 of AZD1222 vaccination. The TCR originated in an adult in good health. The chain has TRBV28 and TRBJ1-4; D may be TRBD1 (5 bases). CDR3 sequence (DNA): TGTGCCAGCAGTTTATCAGGGATGGGAAAACTGTTTTTT. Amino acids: CASSLSGMGKLFF.